This T cell receptor beta chain was sequenced for a study of control samples from healthy donors and cancer patients. Produced via immunoSEQ multiplex PCR; TCRdb's table is partial and in-frame only. The table has fewer than 150,000 clones, 90% seen once. Trimming pared 3 bases from V and 7 bases from J, leaving 7 bases between. Germline CDR1 and CDR2: SEHNR and FQNEAQ (reference sequence). The CDR3 covers 12 residues. Sequenced input: blood. This clonotype was obtained from a young man in good health. The chain uses TRBV7-9 and TRBJ2-1; D gene ambiguous. CDR3 loop: CASSLRQNEQFF. In DNA, the CDR3 is TGTGCCAGCAGCTTGAGGCAAAATGAGCAGTTCTTC.